A selection of T cell receptor beta chains follows, all from one sample in a study of CD8 T cell repertoires and HIV-1 epitope variants. No antigen has been identified for these receptors. TCRdb keeps only in-frame clones here, not all; method: immunoSEQ multiplex PCR. The sample lists several thousand clones; about 70% were seen once. Sample: cultured CD8+ T cells derived from PBMCs. The origin of the receptors is a male donor with HIV. CDR3s include the opening cysteine and the closing phenylalanine or tryptophan. A clone size is listed for some rows: how often the clone was seen (once, few, many), or a class if it is expanded.

>TRBJ2-7|.|TRBV29-1
CSVALAGGYEQYF
>TRBJ2-6|.|TRBV2
CASTAGANVLTF
>TRBJ2-3|.|TRBV5-1
CASSSPPTSTHTDTQYF
>TRBJ2-3|.|TRBV6-5
CASSSWTSGDTDTQYF
>TRBJ1-1|few|TRBV6-5
CASTMTKSGAEAFF
>TRBJ2-1|few|TRBV28
CASSLSQGISYNEQFF
>TRBJ2-5|.|TRBV11-2
CASSLDLTGSAETQYF
>TRBJ1-3|.|TRBV28
CASSLLLAGTDSGNTIYF
>TRBJ2-3|.|TRBV7-6
CASSLSVGTSTDTQYF
>TRBJ2-1|.|TRBV6-5
CASSYSPSGSRNEQFF
>TRBJ2-1|few|TRBV27
CASSLDGEFYNEQFF
>TRBJ2-6|medium-sized|TRBV19
CASGTGGSGANVLTF
>TRBJ2-7|.|TRBV9
CASATGEGTVQYF
>TRBJ2-6|few|TRBV28
CASRGPSGANVLTF
>TRBJ2-1|.|TRBV7-6
CASSLVPGGRASPLTPLNEQFF
>TRBJ1-4|.|TRBV6-5
CASSYSNSPNEKLFF
>TRBJ2-7|.|TRBV5-6
CASSYGQGAYEQYF
>TRBJ1-6|.|TRBV9
CASSVGDSYNSPLHF
>TRBJ2-1|.|TRBV19
CASSIGSGGRSYNEQFF
>TRBJ2-5|.|TRBV2
CATSGSGTAFQETQYF
>TRBJ2-2|few|TRBV18
CASSPPLLRTGELFF
>TRBJ2-3|few|TRBV5-4
CASSLEGLAGGWGTDTQYF